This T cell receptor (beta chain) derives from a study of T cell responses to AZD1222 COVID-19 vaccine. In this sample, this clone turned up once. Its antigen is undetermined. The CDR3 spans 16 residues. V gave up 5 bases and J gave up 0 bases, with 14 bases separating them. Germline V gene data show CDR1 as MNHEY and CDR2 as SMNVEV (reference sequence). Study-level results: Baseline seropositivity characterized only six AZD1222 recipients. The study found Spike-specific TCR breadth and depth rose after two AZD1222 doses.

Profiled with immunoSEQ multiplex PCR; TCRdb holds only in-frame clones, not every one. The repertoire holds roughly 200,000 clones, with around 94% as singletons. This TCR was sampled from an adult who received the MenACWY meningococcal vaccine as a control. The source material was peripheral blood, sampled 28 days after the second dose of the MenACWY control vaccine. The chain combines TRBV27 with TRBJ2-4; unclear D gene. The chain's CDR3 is CASSPGPPLAKNIQYF. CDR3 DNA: TGTGCCAGCAGTCCCGGCCCGCCCCTAGCCAAAAACATTCAGTACTTC.